One T cell receptor (beta chain) is described in this entry. The target antigen is unknown. This sample was taken from a study of cytomegalovirus exposure and HLA in healthy donors. Background on the study: From HLA-typed donors, an early data release held 70 million to 100 million unique TCRs.

Study-wide results and caveats: TCR beta sequences reportedly predicted most subjects' HLA-A and HLA-B alleles accurately.

A multiplex PCR was run with 60 Vbeta primers and 13 Jbeta primers. Assay used: immunoSEQ multiplex PCR; TCRdb lists only in-frame clones, some missing. The table has approximately 190,000 clones, 75% to 90% seen once; the top ten hold roughly 0.8%. The junction had 11 bases not matched to a gene; V was cut back by 6 bases and J by 9 bases. This CDR3 contains 16 residues. Germline lookup yields CDR1 SGDLS and CDR2 YYNGEE. The sequencing sample was made of PBMCs. This chain connects TRBV9 to TRBJ2-1; 14 bases map to TRBD2. The TCR comes from a woman aged 18-29 years in good health and CMV-seronegative. The CDR3 DNA reads as TGTGCCAGCACCGCTCCGACTAGCGGGGGGGCCGGTGAGCAGTTCTTC. Translating it yields CASTAPTSGGAGEQFF. The whole variable domain, remainder taken from reference TRBV9 and TRBJ2-1, is DSGVTQTPKHLITATGQRVTLRCSPRSGDLSVYWYQQSLDQGLQFLIQYYNGEERAKGNILERFSAQQFPDLHSELNLSSLELGDSALYFCASTAPTSGGAGEQFFGPGTRLTVL.